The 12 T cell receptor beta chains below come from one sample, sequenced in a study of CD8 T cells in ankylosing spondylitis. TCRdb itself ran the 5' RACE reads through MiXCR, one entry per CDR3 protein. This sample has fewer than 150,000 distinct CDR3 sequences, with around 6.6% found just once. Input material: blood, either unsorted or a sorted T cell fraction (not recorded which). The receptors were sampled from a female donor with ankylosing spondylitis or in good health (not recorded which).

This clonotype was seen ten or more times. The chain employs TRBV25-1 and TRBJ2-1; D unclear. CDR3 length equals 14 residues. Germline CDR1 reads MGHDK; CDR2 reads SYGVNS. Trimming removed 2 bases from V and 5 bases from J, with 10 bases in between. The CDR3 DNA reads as TGTGCCAGCAGTGAAAGGGTTTATGACAATGAGCAGTTCTTC. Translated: CASSERVYDNEQFF.

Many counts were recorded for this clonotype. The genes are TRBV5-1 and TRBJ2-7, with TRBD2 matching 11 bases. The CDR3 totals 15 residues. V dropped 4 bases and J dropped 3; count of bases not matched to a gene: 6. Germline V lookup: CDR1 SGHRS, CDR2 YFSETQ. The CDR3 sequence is CASSPGLAGVYEQYF. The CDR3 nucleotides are TGCGCCAGCAGCCCTGGACTAGCGGGCGTCTACGAGCAGTACTTC.

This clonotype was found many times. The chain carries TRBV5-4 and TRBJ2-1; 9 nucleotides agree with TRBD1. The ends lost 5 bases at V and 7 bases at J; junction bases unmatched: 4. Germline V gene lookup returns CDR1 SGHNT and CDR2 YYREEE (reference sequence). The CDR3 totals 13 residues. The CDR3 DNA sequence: TGTGCCAGCAGTTGGGACAGGGAGAATGAGCAGTTCTTC. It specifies CASSWDRENEQFF. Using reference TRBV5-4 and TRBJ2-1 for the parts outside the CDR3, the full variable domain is ETGVTQSPTHLIKTRGQQVTLRCSSQSGHNTVSWYQQALGQGPQFIFQYYREEENGRGNFPPRFSGLQFPNYSSELNVNALELDDSALYLCASSWDRENEQFFGPGTRLTVL.

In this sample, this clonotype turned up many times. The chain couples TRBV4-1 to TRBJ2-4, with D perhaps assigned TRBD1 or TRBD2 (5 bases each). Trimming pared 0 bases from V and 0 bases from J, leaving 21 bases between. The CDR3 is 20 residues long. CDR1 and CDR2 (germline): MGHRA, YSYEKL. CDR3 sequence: CASSQEPGTGRAIAKNIQYF. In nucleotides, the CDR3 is TGCGCCAGCAGCCAAGAACCGGGAACAGGCCGAGCTATAGCCAAAAACATTCAGTACTTC.

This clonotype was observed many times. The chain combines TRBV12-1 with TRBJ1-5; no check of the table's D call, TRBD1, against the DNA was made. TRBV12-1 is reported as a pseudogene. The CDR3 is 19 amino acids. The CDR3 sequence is CASSSYRDGNFYSNQPQHF. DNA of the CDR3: TGTGCCAGCAGCTCGTACCGGGACGGCAATTTTTATAGCAATCAGCCCCAGCATTTT.

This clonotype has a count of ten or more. Here the CDR3 reads CASSRRGDNEQFF. DNA of the CDR3: TGTGCCAGCAGCCGAAGAGGCGATAATGAGCAGTTCTTC. The chain combines TRBV3-1 with TRBJ2-1; no clear D gene. Per germline, CDR1 LGHDT and CDR2 YNNKEL (reference sequence). CDR3 length equals 13 residues. The V end lost 4 bases, the J end lost 7 bases, and 11 bases lay between the germline ends.

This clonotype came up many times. The chain's CDR3 is CSVDATDRGLYGYTF. The CDR3 bases are TGCAGCGTTGACGCGACGGACAGGGGACTCTATGGCTACACCTTC. The chain couples TRBV29-1 to TRBJ1-2, with 9 bases matching TRBD1. Losses at the gene ends were 3 bases for V and 4 bases for J; bases not matched to a gene: 9. The CDR3 runs to 15 residues. Germline values: CDR1 SQVTM, CDR2 ANQGSEA.

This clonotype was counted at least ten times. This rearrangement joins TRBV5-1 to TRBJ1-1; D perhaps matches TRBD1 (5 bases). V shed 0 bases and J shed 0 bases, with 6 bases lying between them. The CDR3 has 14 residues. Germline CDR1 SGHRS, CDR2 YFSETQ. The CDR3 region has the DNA TGCGCCAGCAGCTTGGGGGGGGTGAACACTGAAGCTTTCTTT. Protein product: CASSLGGVNTEAFF.

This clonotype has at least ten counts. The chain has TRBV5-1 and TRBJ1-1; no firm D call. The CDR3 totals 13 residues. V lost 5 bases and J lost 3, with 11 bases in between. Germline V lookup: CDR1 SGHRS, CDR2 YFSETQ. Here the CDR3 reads CASREAGYTEAFF. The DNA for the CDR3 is TGCGCCAGCAGGGAGGCGGGATACACTGAAGCTTTCTTT.

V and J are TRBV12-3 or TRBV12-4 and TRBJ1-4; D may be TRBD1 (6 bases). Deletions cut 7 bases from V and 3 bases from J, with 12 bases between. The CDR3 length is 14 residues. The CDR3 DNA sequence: TGTGCCAGCACCCTGGACAGACCTAATGAAAAACTGTTTTTT. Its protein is CASTLDRPNEKLFF.

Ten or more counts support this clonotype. The CDR3 nucleotides read TGCGCCAGCAGGCGCCCGCAGGCGGCCGAAGCTTTCTTT. Translating it yields CASRRPQAAEAFF. The chain has TRBV5-1 and TRBJ1-1; D unclear. Germline V gene data show CDR1 as SGHRS and CDR2 as YFSETQ. CDR3 length: 13 amino acids. V was trimmed by 5 bases and J by 8 bases, leaving 16 bases between them.

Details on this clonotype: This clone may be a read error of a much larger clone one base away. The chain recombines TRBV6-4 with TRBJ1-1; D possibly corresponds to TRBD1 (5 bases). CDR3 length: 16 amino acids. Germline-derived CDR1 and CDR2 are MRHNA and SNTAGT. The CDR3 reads CVSSENRPPLEDEAFF. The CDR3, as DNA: TGTGTCAGCAGTGAAAACAGGCCCCCATTGGAGGATGAAGCTTTCTTT.